The 10 T cell receptor beta chains below all came from one sample that was sequenced in a study of blood T cell repertoires in COVID-19. The data were produced by immunoSEQ multiplex PCR, yet TCRdb's version contains in-frame clones alone and is incomplete. The sample has 100,000 to 150,000 clones; approximately 83% are singletons. Sequencing used peripheral blood. Every receptor here comes from an elderly woman with acute or convalescent COVID-19.

This rearrangement joins TRBV7-8 to TRBJ2-2; 10 bases agree with TRBD1. Unmatched junction bases numbered 5, after V lost 5 bases and J lost 5 bases. The germline V gene encodes CDR1 SGHVS and CDR2 FQNEAQ. This CDR3 contains 15 residues. The CDR3 loop reads CASSRDRGITGELFF. The CDR3 DNA is TGTGCCAGCAGCCGGGACAGGGGAATAACCGGGGAGCTGTTTTTT.

This sequence joins TRBV6-1 and TRBJ1-2, with 7 bases matching TRBD1. This CDR3 contains 15 residues. V dropped 3 bases and J dropped 6; count of bases not matched to a gene: 10. Germline V lookup: CDR1 MNHNS, CDR2 SASEGT. CDR3 loop: CASSDGTDRIDGYTF. The DNA of the CDR3 is TGTGCCAGCAGTGACGGGACAGACAGAATAGATGGCTACACCTTC.

V usage is TRBV28 and J usage is TRBJ1-2; D call uncertain. The CDR3 length is 14 residues. Germline lookup yields CDR1 MDHEN and CDR2 SYDVKM. The V and J ends lost 1 base and 5 bases respectively, with 11 bases between them. CDR3 DNA sequence: TGTGCCAGCAGTTTATCGGGGTTTACGTATGGCTACACCTTC. This codes for CASSLSGFTYGYTF.

This sequence joins TRBV9 and TRBJ2-3; 8 bases are a match to TRBD1. The CDR3 has 16 residues. The J segment lost 1 base and the V segment lost 4 bases, leaving 8 bases of the junction unmatched. Germline V gives CDR1 SGDLS, CDR2 YYNGEE. The CDR3 DNA reads as TGTGCCAGCAGCCGGATCGGGGGACAGGGCACAGATACGCAGTATTTT. It specifies CASSRIGGQGTDTQYF.

V usage is TRBV4-2 and J usage is TRBJ1-5; D unclear. Germline V gives CDR1 LGHNA, CDR2 YNFKEQ. Trimming stripped 0 bases from V and 7 bases from J, with 7 bases between. The CDR3 is 13 amino acids. This chain's CDR3 is CASSQDAGQPQHF. The CDR3, as DNA: TGTGCCAGCAGCCAAGATGCAGGACAGCCCCAGCATTTT.

This chain joins TRBV5-1 and TRBJ1-1; D perhaps matches TRBD1 (6 bases). The CDR3 loop spans 16 amino acids. The V end lost 0 bases, the J end lost 0 bases, and 12 bases lay between the germline ends. The germline CDR1 and CDR2 sequences are SGHRS and YFSETQ. CDR3 sequence: CASSLEWGRVNTEAFF. DNA for the CDR3: TGCGCCAGCAGCTTGGAGTGGGGGCGTGTGAACACTGAAGCTTTCTTT.

This chain uses TRBV14 with TRBJ2-1, with 14 bases aligning to TRBD2. CDR1 is SGHDN, CDR2 FVKESK, per germline. V trimming: 6 bases; J trimming: 1 base; junction bases outside the gene matches: 14. The CDR3 spans 20 residues. As DNA, the CDR3 is TGTGCCAGCAGTCAACTTAGACTAGCGGGGGGGCCTGGGTCCTACAATGAGCAGTTCTTC. Its protein is CASSQLRLAGGPGSYNEQFF.

The chain joins TRBV5-1 to TRBJ1-4; D perhaps matches TRBD1 (5 bases). V lost 2 bases and J 8 bases, leaving 13 bases between the germline ends. The CDR3 is made up of 14 amino acids. Germline-derived CDR1 and CDR2 are SGHRS and YFSETQ. Written as DNA, the CDR3 is TGCGCCAGCAGCTTTTCAGGGTTCCGGGAAAAACTGTTTTTT. Translation gives CASSFSGFREKLFF.

This chain joins TRBV7-2 and TRBJ1-4; D uncertain. CDR3 length equals 15 residues. CDR1 is SGHTA, CDR2 FQGNSA, per germline. V shed 1 base and J shed 0 bases, with 6 bases lying between them. This chain's CDR3 is CASSLEPATNEKLFF. The CDR3 DNA is TGTGCCAGCAGCTTAGAGCCGGCAACTAATGAAAAACTGTTTTTT.

This clone was seen a single time. The V and J genes are TRBV7-2 and TRBJ1-5, with TRBD1 matching 7 bases. With V trimmed by 6 bases and J by 1 base, 3 bases remained unmatched. Germline-derived CDR1 and CDR2 are SGHTA and FQGNSA. The CDR3 totals 14 residues. The CDR3 reads CASRSDRSNQPQHF. DNA for the CDR3: TGTGCCAGCAGATCGGACAGGAGCAATCAGCCCCAGCATTTT. The entire variable domain, with the rest obtained from reference TRBV7-2 and TRBJ1-5, is as follows: GAGVSQSPSNKVTEKGKDVELRCDPISGHTALYWYRQSLGQGLEFLIYFQGNSAPDKSGLPSDRFSAERTGGSVSTLTIQRTQQEDSAVYLCASRSDRSNQPQHFGDGTRLSIL.